Described below is a single TCR beta chain sequence and its context. In the source study's methods: Reference gene primers were amplified, and this amplification served to estimate nucleated cell counts. TCRdb's table, derived via immunoSEQ multiplex PCR, lists solely in-frame clones and lacks some. That table supplies the V and J calls and clone size; D and trimming were determined from the DNA. The repertoire holds some 140,000 clones, about 86% seen once, with about 8.4% in the top ten. V lost 5 bases, J lost 4 bases, and 8 bases stayed unmatched. The CDR3 has 15 amino acids. The germline V gene encodes CDR1 SGHTA and CDR2 FQGTGA. This entry is derived from a study of blood T cell repertoires in COVID-19. At the level of the study: From the United States, Italy and Spain came samples of acute and convalescent COVID-19. T cells, B-cell-depleted T cells, or PBMCs provided the cDNA or gDNA that served as material.

The chain combines TRBV7-3 with TRBJ2-1; 7 bases map to TRBD2. This receptor was obtained from a woman aged 55 to 70 with active or convalescent COVID-19. Sequencing was performed on peripheral blood. CDR3 region: CASSHGLAAYNEQFF. CDR3 nucleotide sequence: TGTGCCAGCAGCCACGGGCTAGCGGCTTACAATGAGCAGTTCTTC.